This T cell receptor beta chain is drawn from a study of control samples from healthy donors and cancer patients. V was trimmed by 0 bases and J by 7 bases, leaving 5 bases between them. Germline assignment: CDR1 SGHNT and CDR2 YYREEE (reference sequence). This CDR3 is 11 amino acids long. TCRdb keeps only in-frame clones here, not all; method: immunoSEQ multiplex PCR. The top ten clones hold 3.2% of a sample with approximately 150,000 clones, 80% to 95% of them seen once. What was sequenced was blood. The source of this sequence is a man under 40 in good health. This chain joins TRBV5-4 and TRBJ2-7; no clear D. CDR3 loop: CASSLGREQYF. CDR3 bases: TGTGCCAGCAGCTTGGGCCGGGAGCAGTACTTC.